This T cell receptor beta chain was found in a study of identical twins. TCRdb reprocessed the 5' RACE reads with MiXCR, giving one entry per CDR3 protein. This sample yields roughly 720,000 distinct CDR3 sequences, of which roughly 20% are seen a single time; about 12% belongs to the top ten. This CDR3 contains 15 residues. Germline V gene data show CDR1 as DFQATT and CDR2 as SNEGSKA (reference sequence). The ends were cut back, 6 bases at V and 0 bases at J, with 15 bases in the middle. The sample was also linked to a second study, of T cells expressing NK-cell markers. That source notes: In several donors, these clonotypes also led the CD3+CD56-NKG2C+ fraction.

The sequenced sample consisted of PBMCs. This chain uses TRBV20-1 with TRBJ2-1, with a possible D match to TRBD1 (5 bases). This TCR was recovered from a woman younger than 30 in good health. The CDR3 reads CSAETRTHSYNEQFF. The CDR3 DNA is TGCAGTGCGGAGACGCGGACACACTCCTACAATGAGCAGTTCTTC.